These T cell receptor beta chains were read from a single sample in a study of Graves' ophthalmopathy and Graves' hyperthyroidism. MiXCR was run by TCRdb on the multiplex PCR reads, yielding one entry per CDR3 protein. Among 650,000 to 900,000 distinct CDR3 sequences listed, around 40% were seen once. Sequencing used peripheral blood. These receptors all come from an adult man with Graves' ophthalmopathy. Both conserved end residues are part of each CDR3. The order of the fields is D gene, V gene, J gene, clone size, CDR3 protein, CDR3 DNA. D genes are given only for firm matches. Some rows mark clone size as missing; the rest say once, few, many or name a class of expanded clone.

d_call: TRBD1
v_call: TRBV24-1
j_call: TRBJ1-5
clone_size: few
cdr3_aa: CATSDPGTGGDNQPQHF
cdr3_nt: TGTGCCACCAGTGACCCAGGGACAGGCGGTGACAATCAGCCCCAGCATTTT

d_call: NA
v_call: TRBV7-9
j_call: TRBJ2-2
clone_size: NA
cdr3_aa: CASSYRDATGELLF
cdr3_nt: TGTGCCAGCAGTTACAGGGATGCCACCGGGGAGCTGCTTTTT

d_call: NA
v_call: TRBV29-1
j_call: TRBJ1-3
clone_size: many
cdr3_aa: CSGLTVTGNTIYF
cdr3_nt: TGCAGCGGATTGACAGTTACTGGAAACACCATATATTTT

d_call: NA
v_call: TRBV11-2
j_call: TRBJ2-7
clone_size: few
cdr3_aa: CASSLGRTVTYEQYF
cdr3_nt: TGTGCCAGCAGCTTAGGAAGGACGGTGACCTACGAGCAGTACTTC

d_call: TRBD1
v_call: TRBV20-1
j_call: TRBJ1-1
clone_size: NA
cdr3_aa: CSAYRGIEAFF
cdr3_nt: TGCAGTGCTTACAGGGGGATCGAAGCTTTCTTT

d_call: NA
v_call: TRBV25-1
j_call: TRBJ1-2
clone_size: many
cdr3_aa: CASSGPLKGGYGYTF
cdr3_nt: TGTGCCAGCAGTGGACCCCTGAAAGGGGGTTATGGCTACACCTTC

d_call: NA
v_call: TRBV20-1
j_call: TRBJ1-1
clone_size: NA
cdr3_aa: CSAKIQGEDLNTEAFF
cdr3_nt: TGCAGTGCCAAAATTCAGGGAGAAGATCTGAACACTGAAGCTTTCTTT

d_call: TRBD1
v_call: TRBV10-3
j_call: TRBJ1-4
clone_size: NA
cdr3_aa: CAISAGRTGVLGEKLFF
cdr3_nt: TGTGCCATCAGTGCTGGGAGGACAGGGGTCCTGGGTGAAAAACTGTTTTTT

d_call: NA
v_call: TRBV6-5
j_call: TRBJ2-7
clone_size: NA
cdr3_aa: CASSSPGHYEQYF
cdr3_nt: TGTGCCAGCAGTTCGCCGGGACATTACGAGCAGTACTTC

d_call: NA
v_call: TRBV20-1
j_call: TRBJ1-4
clone_size: few
cdr3_aa: CSAGIGTANEKLFF
cdr3_nt: TGCAGTGCTGGGATAGGGACGGCAAATGAAAAACTGTTTTTT

d_call: NA
v_call: TRBV7-9
j_call: TRBJ1-1
clone_size: many
cdr3_aa: CASSKERDGTEAFF
cdr3_nt: TGTGCCAGCAGCAAGGAGCGGGATGGCACTGAAGCTTTCTTT

d_call: NA
v_call: TRBV29-1
j_call: TRBJ2-6
clone_size: NA
cdr3_aa: CSVDLGAGVNVPTF
cdr3_nt: TGCAGCGTTGATTTGGGAGCTGGGGTCAACGTCCCGACTTTC

d_call: TRBD1
v_call: TRBV3-1
j_call: TRBJ2-2
clone_size: NA
cdr3_aa: CASSQAGTGRGELFF
cdr3_nt: TGTGCCAGCAGCCAAGCTGGGACAGGGAGAGGGGAGCTGTTTTTT

d_call: TRBD1
v_call: TRBV7-9
j_call: TRBJ1-3
clone_size: NA
cdr3_aa: CASSSEQGAMGNTIYF
cdr3_nt: TGTGCCAGCAGCTCCGAACAGGGGGCCATGGGAAACACCATATATTTT

d_call: NA
v_call: TRBV25-1
j_call: TRBJ1-5
clone_size: many
cdr3_aa: CASSRGGFGNQPQHF
cdr3_nt: TGTGCCAGCAGTCGAGGGGGTTTTGGCAATCAGCCCCAGCATTTT

d_call: NA
v_call: TRBV25-1
j_call: TRBJ2-7
clone_size: few
cdr3_aa: CASSDRVKPYEQYF
cdr3_nt: TGTGCCAGCAGTGATAGAGTTAAGCCCTACGAGCAGTACTTC

d_call: TRBD1
v_call: TRBV14
j_call: TRBJ1-4
clone_size: few
cdr3_aa: CASSQSGTAVNEKLFF
cdr3_nt: TGTGCCAGCAGCCAATCCGGGACAGCCGTAAATGAAAAACTGTTTTTT

d_call: NA
v_call: TRBV2
j_call: TRBJ1-2
clone_size: NA
cdr3_aa: CASREGGVGGYTF
cdr3_nt: TGTGCCAGCAGGGAGGGGGGGGTCGGTGGCTACACCTTC